The entry below describes one T cell receptor (beta chain). This sample is part of a study of blood T cell repertoires in COVID-19. Study summary: In each case, the material was cDNA or gDNA derived from T cells, B-cell-depleted T cells, or PBMCs.

Only in-frame clones appear in the TCRdb table, and some are missing; sequencing was by immunoSEQ multiplex PCR. Among about 350,000 clones, about 91% were seen once, and the ten largest hold around 9.9%. With V trimmed by 0 bases and J by 6 bases, 4 bases remained unmatched. CDR1 and CDR2 from the germline V gene are MNHNS and SASEGT. The CDR3 contains 16 residues. Sequenced sample: peripheral blood. The V gene is TRBV6-1, the J gene TRBJ1-4, with 10 nucleotides matching TRBD1. The receptor's source is a man younger than 40 with COVID-19, enrolled during active disease. CDR3 region: CASSEAGTGVYEKLFF. In DNA form, the CDR3 reads TGTGCCAGCAGTGAAGCGGGGACAGGGGTCTATGAAAAACTGTTTTTT.